Shown below are 8 T cell receptor beta chains from a single sample sequenced in a study of blood T cell repertoires in COVID-19. Sequencing used immunoSEQ multiplex PCR; TCRdb keeps in-frame clones, though not all of them. The data hold around 84,000 clones, with 65% to 85% observed a single time. Material for sequencing was peripheral blood. The source of these receptors is a man older than 75 with active or convalescent COVID-19.

The chain couples TRBV11-2 to TRBJ2-2; the D is unclear. CDR3 length: 18 amino acids. Germline CDR1 is SGHAT and CDR2 is FQNNGV. Between the trimmed V and J ends, which lost 4 bases and 6 bases, there was a span of 24 bases. CDR3 sequence: CASSSLTTPFRYPGELFF. The CDR3 bases are TGTGCCAGCAGCTCCCTAACGACACCTTTCAGGTATCCCGGGGAGCTGTTTTTT. The full variable domain, rest sourced from reference TRBV11-2 and TRBJ2-2, is EAGVAQSPRYKIIEKRQSVAFWCNPISGHATLYWYQQILGQGPKLLIQFQNNGVVDDSQLPKDRFSAERLKGVDSTLKIQPAKLEDSAVYLCASSSLTTPFRYPGELFFGEGSRLTVL.

The chain is built from TRBV5-1 and TRBJ2-1; 7 nucleotides align to TRBD2. The CDR3 spans 14 residues. Germline V lookup: CDR1 SGHRS, CDR2 YFSETQ. Trimming removed 2 bases from V and 6 bases from J; junction bases left unmatched: 5. The CDR3 sequence: CASSLGLGANEQFF. CDR3 bases: TGCGCCAGCAGCTTAGGACTAGGGGCCAATGAGCAGTTCTTC.

V is TRBV7-8 and J is TRBJ2-7, with 8 positions matching TRBD2. Germline values: CDR1 SGHVS, CDR2 FQNEAQ. The CDR3 has 15 amino acids. Unmatched junction bases numbered 3, after V lost 1 base and J lost 1 base. CDR3 region: CASSLERGISYEQYF. CDR3 coding DNA: TGTGCCAGCAGCTTAGAGCGGGGGATTTCCTACGAGCAGTACTTC.

The chain joins TRBV2 to TRBJ1-2; D is unclear. CDR3 size: 13 residues. V was clipped by 7 bases and J by 4 bases, with 13 bases between them. Germline-derived CDR1 and CDR2 are SNHLY and FYNNEI. The CDR3 here is CASTQDTLYGYTF. Here the CDR3 DNA reads TGTGCCAGCACTCAAGACACCCTCTATGGCTACACCTTC.

The chain recombines TRBV11-2 with TRBJ2-7; TRBD2 aligns across 10 bases. Germline values: CDR1 SGHAT, CDR2 FQNNGV. V shed 0 bases, J shed 2 bases, and the junction held 4 bases outside the gene matches. This CDR3 has 16 amino acids. This CDR3 reads CASSLDITSGTYEQYF. CDR3 DNA sequence: TGTGCCAGCAGCTTAGATATAACTAGCGGGACCTACGAGCAGTACTTC. The variable domain in full, completed from reference TRBV11-2 and TRBJ2-7, reads EAGVAQSPRYKIIEKRQSVAFWCNPISGHATLYWYQQILGQGPKLLIQFQNNGVVDDSQLPKDRFSAERLKGVDSTLKIQPAKLEDSAVYLCASSLDITSGTYEQYFGPGTRLTVT.

The V call is TRBV5-6, the J call TRBJ2-5; 13 bases map to TRBD2. V gave up 5 bases and J gave up 5 bases; unmatched junction bases: 12. Germline assignment: CDR1 SGHDT and CDR2 YYEEEE. This CDR3 has 17 amino acids. CDR3 in DNA: TGTGCCAGCAGTAAGGGACTAGCGGGGATCCGATCCGAGACCCAGTACTTC. Amino acid sequence: CASSKGLAGIRSETQYF.

The chain joins TRBV19 to TRBJ1-6; no clear D. The CDR3 is made up of 15 amino acids. Germline assignment: CDR1 LNHDA and CDR2 SQIVND (reference sequence). Trimming pared 8 bases from V and 3 bases from J, leaving 14 bases between. For the CDR3, the DNA is TGTGCCAGTTCCCCCTCGCGGGACTATAATTCACCCCTCCACTTT. Translation: CASSPSRDYNSPLHF. Complete variable domain (other parts from reference TRBV19 and TRBJ1-6): DGGITQSPKYLFRKEGQNVTLSCEQNLNHDAMYWYRQDPGQGLRLIYYSQIVNDFQKGDIAEGYSVSREKKESFPLTVTSAQKNPTAFYLCASSPSRDYNSPLHFGNGTRLTVT.

This clone was seen only once. This sequence joins TRBV5-8 and TRBJ1-3; D not resolved. Trimming removed 1 base from V and 0 bases from J, with 5 bases in between. Germline V lookup: CDR1 SGHTS, CDR2 YDEGEE. The CDR3 runs 14 residues. CDR3 sequence (DNA): TGTGCCAGCAGCTTGCTAATCTCTGGAAACACCATATATTTT. It codes for CASSLLISGNTIYF.